Reported below is one T cell receptor (beta chain). This receptor's antigen is unknown. Base qualities were left out, and no much larger clone turns up one base away. Unstimulated PBMCs, after thawing, were stained for CD3, CD4 and CD8 and then FACS-sorted into CD3+CD4+ and CD3+CD8+ populations. All 8 studied subjects were randomized to immunosuppression withdrawal. The Qiagen DNeasy Blood and Tissue Kit was used for isolation of genomic DNA. Using immunoSEQ, frozen genomic DNA was subjected to high-throughput TCRbeta CDR3 sequencing, a process that included PCR amplification, mapping, bias correction and internal controls. Per the source publication's procedure: Only productive rearrangements were retained, and each unique TCRbeta sequence was defined by its CDR3 nucleotide sequence together with its V and J gene. For a sequence to be called donor-reactive, it needed a frequency of at least 0.01% and at least 5-fold expansion in CFSE-low cells compared with unstimulated pre-transplant cells. Minimum frequency thresholds were set for each subject on the basis of the unstimulated sample with the lowest template count, so that a detection power of at least 90% was ensured. Jensen-Shannon divergence between the top 1000 TCRbeta sequences after and before transplant was used to measure repertoire turnover. Two-sided Fisher's exact tests were used to test for changes in how often donor-reactive sequences were detected. Here the immuneACCESS table is served through TCRdb, limited to in-frame sequences with V and J called. Missing clones are a known gap in these copies; in checked studies unresolved V genes cover under half, and the rest lacks a known reason. The V and J calls and clone size come from that table; D and trimming were worked out from the DNA. Present in this sample are about 71,000 clones, around 80% of which were seen just once. Jointly, the top ten make up approximately 0.73% of the sample.

The sample comes from a study of T cell clones after liver transplantation (dated by TCRdb to between 2018 and 2021). Turning to the overall study: ITN030ST, the source of the samples, was a randomized trial that attempted immunosuppression withdrawal within 2 years of liver transplantation. Tolerance was defined as complete immunosuppression withdrawal for at least one year with no rise in liver enzymes beyond twice the upper limit of normal. Blood samples were collected pre-transplant, pre-randomization before withdrawal, and post-randomization after either full withdrawal or failed withdrawal. The studied cohort comprised 8 liver transplant recipients, 3 classified as tolerant and 5 as non-tolerant. Donor-reactive T cell clones were identified using TCRbeta sequencing after a pre-transplant mixed lymphocyte reaction and were then followed in post-transplant blood. Third party-reactive TCRbeta sequences from pre-transplant MLRs were also identified as an antigen-independent comparator for donor-reactive sequences. Three of the eight recipients were HCV-positive; the others were transplanted for non-autoimmune, non-viral indications. Subjects received no induction therapy and standard immunosuppression until randomization at 12-24 months post-transplant.

There are 15 amino acids in the CDR3, from cysteine to phenylalanine inclusive. Only CDR3 DNA remains: 45 bases, in frame from the first base. Based on the germline V gene (reference sequence), the CDR1 and CDR2 sequences are MNHEY and SMNVEV. Trimming takes 3 bases from V and 7 bases from J, and the germline ends sit 18 bases apart. Results and caveats for the whole study, not just this receptor: Because of small, heterogeneous patient numbers and non-standardized post-transplant time points, the conclusions were only preliminary. Low numbers of available donor cells limited the measurable donor-reactive repertoire in a couple of subjects. In 5 of 8 subjects, regardless of tolerance or HCV status, circulating donor-reactive CD4 TCRbeta sequences dropped significantly post-transplant. The decline in donor-reactive sequences exceeded the decline in third party-reactive sequences, suggesting partial antigen-specific deletion that was unrelated to withdrawal success. Without allograft tissue specimens, donor-reactive T cells may have migrated into the graft rather than being deleted. Once repertoire turnover was taken into account, donor-reactive detection showed a significant reduction for CD4 in 7 of 8 subjects and for CD8 in 8 of 8.

Recombination joined TRBV27 with TRBJ1-2; TRBD1 might be the D gene, on 6 matching bases. The receptor was derived from a human patient who received a liver transplant. Some T cells may be donor cells from the graft after a transplant. Sequenced material: CD4+ T cells from blood, taken 12 months after liver transplant. The DNA is TGTGCCAGCAGTTTCCGGGACACTGGTCGGAGTGGCTACACCTTC. Its coded protein is CASSFRDTGRSGYTF.